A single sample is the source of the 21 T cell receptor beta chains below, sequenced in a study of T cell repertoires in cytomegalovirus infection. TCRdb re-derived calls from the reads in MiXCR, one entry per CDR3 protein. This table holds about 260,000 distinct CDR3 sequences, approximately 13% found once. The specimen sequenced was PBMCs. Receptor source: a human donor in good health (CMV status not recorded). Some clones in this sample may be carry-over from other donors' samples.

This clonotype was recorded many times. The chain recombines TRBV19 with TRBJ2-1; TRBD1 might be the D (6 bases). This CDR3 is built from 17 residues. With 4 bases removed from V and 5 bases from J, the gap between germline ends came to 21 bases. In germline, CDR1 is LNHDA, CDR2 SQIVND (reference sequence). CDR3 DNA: TGTGCCAGTAGTACGATTGGGCTGGGGGCAGGCAACAATGAGCAGTTCTTC. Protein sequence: CASSTIGLGAGNNEQFF.

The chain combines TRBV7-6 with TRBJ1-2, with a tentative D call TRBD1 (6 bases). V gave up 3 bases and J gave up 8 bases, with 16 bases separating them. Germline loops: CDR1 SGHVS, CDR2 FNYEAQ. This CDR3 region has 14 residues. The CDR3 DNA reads TGTGCCAGCAGCTTCCTACCCGGGACAAGCGGCTACACCTTC. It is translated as CASSFLPGTSGYTF.

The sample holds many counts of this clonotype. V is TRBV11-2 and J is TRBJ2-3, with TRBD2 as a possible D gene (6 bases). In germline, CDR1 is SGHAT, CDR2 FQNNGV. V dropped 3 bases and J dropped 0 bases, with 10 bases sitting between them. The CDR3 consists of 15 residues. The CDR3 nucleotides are TGTGCCAGCAGCTTGCGCGGGGCAAGCACAGATACGCAGTATTTT. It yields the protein CASSLRGASTDTQYF.

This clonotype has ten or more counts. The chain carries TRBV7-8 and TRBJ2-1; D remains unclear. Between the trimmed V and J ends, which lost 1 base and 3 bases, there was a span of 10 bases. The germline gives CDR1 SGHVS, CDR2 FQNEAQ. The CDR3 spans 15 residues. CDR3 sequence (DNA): TGTGCCAGCAGCTTAGACAACGCGTACTACAATGAGCAGTTCTTC. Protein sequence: CASSLDNAYYNEQFF.

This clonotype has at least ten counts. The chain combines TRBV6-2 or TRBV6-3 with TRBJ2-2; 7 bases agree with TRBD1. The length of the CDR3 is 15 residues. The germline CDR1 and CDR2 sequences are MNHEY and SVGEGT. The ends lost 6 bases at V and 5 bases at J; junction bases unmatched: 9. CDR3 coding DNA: TGTGCCAGCAGCCCCAGACAGGGCGAGACCGGGGAGCTGTTTTTT. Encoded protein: CASSPRQGETGELFF.

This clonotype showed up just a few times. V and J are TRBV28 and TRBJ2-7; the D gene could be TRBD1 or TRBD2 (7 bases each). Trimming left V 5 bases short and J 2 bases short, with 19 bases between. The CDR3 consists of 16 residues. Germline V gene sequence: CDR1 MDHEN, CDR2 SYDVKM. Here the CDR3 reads CASSQGGGGRTYEQYF. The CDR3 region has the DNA TGTGCCAGCAGTCAGGGGGGAGGGGGAAGGACCTACGAGCAGTACTTC.

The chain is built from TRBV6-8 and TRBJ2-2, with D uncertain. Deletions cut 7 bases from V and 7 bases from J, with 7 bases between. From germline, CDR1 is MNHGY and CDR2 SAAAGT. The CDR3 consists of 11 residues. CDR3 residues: CASTSGGELFF. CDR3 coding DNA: TGTGCCAGCACCTCGGGCGGGGAGCTGTTTTTT.

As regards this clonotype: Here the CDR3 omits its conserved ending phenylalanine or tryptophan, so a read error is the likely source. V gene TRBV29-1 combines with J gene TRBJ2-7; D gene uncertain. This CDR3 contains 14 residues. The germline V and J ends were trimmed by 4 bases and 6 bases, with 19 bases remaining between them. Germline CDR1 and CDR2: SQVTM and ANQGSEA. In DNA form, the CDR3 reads TGCAGCGTTGTCGTAAGTCGGAAACTCCCCGAGCAGTACTCC. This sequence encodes CSVVVSRKLPEQYS.

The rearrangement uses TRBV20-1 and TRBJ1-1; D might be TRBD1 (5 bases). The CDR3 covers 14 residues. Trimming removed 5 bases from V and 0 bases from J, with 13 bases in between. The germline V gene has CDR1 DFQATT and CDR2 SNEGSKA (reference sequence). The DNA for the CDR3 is TGCAGTGCTTCCGTACAGGTGATGAACACTGAAGCTTTCTTT. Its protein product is CSASVQVMNTEAFF.

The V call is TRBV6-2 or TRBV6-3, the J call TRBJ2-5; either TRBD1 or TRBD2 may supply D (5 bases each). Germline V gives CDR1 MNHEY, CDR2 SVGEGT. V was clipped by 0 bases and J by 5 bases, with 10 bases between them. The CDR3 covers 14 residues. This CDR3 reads CASSYSGRGETQYF. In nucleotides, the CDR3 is TGTGCCAGCAGTTACTCAGGACGGGGCGAGACCCAGTACTTC.

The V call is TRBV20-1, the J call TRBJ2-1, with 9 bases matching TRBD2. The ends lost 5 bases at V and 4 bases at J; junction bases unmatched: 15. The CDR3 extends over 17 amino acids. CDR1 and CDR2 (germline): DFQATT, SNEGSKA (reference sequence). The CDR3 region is CSASGLAGHRGYNEQFF. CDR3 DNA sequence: TGCAGTGCTTCGGGGCTAGCGGGACATAGGGGTTACAATGAGCAGTTCTTC.

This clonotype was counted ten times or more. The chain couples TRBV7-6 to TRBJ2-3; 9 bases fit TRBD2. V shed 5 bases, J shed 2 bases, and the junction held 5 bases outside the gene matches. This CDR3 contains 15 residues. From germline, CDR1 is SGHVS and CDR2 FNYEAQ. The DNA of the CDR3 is TGTGCCAGCAGCCAAGTAGCGGGGGACACAGATACGCAGTATTTT. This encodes CASSQVAGDTDTQYF.

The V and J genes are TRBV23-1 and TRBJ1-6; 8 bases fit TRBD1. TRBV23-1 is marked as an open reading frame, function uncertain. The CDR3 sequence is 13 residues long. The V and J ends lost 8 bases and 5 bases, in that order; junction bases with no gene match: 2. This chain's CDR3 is CASPGQDNSPLHF. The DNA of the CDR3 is TGCGCCAGCCCGGGACAGGATAATTCACCCCTCCACTTT.

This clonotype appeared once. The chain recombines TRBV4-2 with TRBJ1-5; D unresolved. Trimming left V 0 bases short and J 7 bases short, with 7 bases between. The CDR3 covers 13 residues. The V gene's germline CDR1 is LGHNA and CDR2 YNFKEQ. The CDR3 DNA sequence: TGTGCCAGCAGCCAAGAAACGTGGCAGCCCCAGCATTTT. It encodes CASSQETWQPQHF.

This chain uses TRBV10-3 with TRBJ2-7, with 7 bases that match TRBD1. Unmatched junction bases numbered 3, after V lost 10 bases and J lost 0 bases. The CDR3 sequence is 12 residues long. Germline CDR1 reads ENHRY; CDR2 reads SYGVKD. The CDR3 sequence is CATGTASYEQYF. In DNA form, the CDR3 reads TGTGCCACCGGGACAGCCTCCTACGAGCAGTACTTC.

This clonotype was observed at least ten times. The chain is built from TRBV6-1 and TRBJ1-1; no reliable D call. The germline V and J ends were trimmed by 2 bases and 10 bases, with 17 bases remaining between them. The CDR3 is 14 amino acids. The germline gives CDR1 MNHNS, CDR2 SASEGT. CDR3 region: CASSEKDPLAAAFF. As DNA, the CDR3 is TGTGCCAGCAGTGAAAAGGACCCTTTAGCCGCAGCTTTCTTT.

CDR3 sequence: CSARDFARKDAGELFF. DNA for the CDR3: TGCAGTGCTAGAGATTTTGCCCGGAAGGACGCCGGGGAGCTGTTTTTT. This rearrangement joins TRBV20-1 to TRBJ2-2; no firm D call. The CDR3 extends over 16 amino acids. The V end lost 0 bases, the J end lost 6 bases, and 17 bases lay between the germline ends. Germline CDR1 is DFQATT and CDR2 is SNEGSKA (reference sequence).

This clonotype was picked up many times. The CDR3 here is CASRLGTANYGYTF. The CDR3 DNA is TGTGCCAGCAGGCTGGGGACAGCTAACTATGGCTACACCTTC. The V gene is TRBV28, the J gene TRBJ1-2; 7 nucleotides match TRBD1. Germline V gene lookup returns CDR1 MDHEN and CDR2 SYDVKM. V shed 6 bases and J 0 bases; nucleotides not matched to a gene: 4. The CDR3 loop spans 14 amino acids.

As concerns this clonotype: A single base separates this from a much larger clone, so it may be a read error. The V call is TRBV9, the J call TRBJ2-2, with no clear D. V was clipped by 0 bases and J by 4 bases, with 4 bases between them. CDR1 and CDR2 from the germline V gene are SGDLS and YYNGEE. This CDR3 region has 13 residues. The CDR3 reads CASSVEGTGELFF. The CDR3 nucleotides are TGTGCCAGCAGCGTAGAGGGCACCGGGGAGCTGTTTTTT.

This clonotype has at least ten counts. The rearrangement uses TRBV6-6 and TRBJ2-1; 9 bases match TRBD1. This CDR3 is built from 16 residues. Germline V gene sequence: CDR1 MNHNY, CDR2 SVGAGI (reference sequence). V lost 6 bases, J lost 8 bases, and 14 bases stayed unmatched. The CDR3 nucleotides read TGTGCCAGCAGCGTCCCCAAACAGGGGGCAAGTTATGAGCAGTTCTTC. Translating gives CASSVPKQGASYEQFF.

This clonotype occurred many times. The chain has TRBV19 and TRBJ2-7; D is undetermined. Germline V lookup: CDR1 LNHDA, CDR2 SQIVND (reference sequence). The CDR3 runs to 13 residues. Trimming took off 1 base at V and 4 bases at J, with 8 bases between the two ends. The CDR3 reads CASSIGQAYEQYF. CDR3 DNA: TGTGCCAGTAGTATAGGCCAGGCATACGAGCAGTACTTC.